This T cell receptor (beta chain) was documented in a study of blood T cells in healthy people across ages. Turning to the study itself: Using template switching, researchers captured about one barcoded beta molecule for each two T cells. Study results and limitations: Observed TCR beta diversity showed a strong correlation with the percentage of naive T cells as measured by flow cytometry. The authors considered diversity estimates from one million T cells to be underestimates.

For the second PCR, which ran for roughly 7 to 11 cycles, a sample-barcoded 5' primer and a J-beta primer mix were used. Sequencing of every sample gave 3 million or more CDR3-containing paired-end reads. TCRdb itself ran the 5' RACE reads through MiXCR, one entry per CDR3 protein. This table has 550,000 to 800,000 distinct CDR3 sequences, approximately 30% appearing once. V was cut by 0 bases and J by 11 bases, with 13 bases left in between. Looked up from germline, CDR1 is SGHRS and CDR2 is YFSETQ. The CDR3 is 13 residues long. In its sample, this clonotype was seen a few times. The target antigen is unknown. This sequence may be a read error, since a much larger clone differs from it by one base.

The chain combines TRBV5-1 with TRBJ2-3, with D perhaps TRBD2 (6 bases). The sample was blood. This TCR was recovered from a woman aged 80 or older in good health. The CDR3 coding sequence is TGCGCCAGCAGCTTGGCGGGACGAGCGGGGCAGTATTTT. Translated, it gives CASSLAGRAGQYF.